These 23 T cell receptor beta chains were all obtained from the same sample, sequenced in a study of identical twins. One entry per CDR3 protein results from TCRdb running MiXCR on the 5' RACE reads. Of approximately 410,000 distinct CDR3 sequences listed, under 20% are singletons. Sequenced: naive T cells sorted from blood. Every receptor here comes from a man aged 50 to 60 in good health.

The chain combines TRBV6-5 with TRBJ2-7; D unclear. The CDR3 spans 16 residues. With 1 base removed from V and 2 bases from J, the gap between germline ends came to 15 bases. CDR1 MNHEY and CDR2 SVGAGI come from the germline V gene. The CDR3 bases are TGTGCCAGCAGTTACTTCGCCTCGGCAGGCGCCTACGAGCAGTACTTC. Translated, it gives CASSYFASAGAYEQYF.

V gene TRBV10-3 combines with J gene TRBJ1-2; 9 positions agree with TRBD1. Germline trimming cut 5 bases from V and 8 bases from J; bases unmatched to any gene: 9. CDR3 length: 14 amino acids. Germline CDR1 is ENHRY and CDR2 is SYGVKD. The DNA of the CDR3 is TGTGCCATCAGTTCCGAACAGGGGGCGTTCGGCTACACCTTC. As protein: CAISSEQGAFGYTF.

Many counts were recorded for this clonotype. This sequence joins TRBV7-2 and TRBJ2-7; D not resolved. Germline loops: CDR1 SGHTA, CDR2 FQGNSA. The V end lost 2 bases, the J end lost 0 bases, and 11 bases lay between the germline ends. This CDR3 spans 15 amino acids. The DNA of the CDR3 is TGTGCCAGCAGCTTACGGCGTGGGCCCTCCTACGAGCAGTACTTC. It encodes CASSLRRGPSYEQYF.

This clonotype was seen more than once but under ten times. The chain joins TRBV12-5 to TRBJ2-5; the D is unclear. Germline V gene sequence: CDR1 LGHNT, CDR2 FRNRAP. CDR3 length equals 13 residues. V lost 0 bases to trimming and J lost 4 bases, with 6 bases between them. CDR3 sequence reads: CASGLVGSETQYF. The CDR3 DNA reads TGTGCTAGTGGTTTGGTAGGGTCAGAGACCCAGTACTTC. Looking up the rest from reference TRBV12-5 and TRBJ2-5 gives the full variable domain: DARVTQTPRHKVTEMGQEVTMRCQPILGHNTVFWYRQTMMQGLELLAYFRNRAPLDDSGMPKDRFSAEMPDATLATLKIQPSEPRDSAVYFCASGLVGSETQYFGPGTRLLVL.

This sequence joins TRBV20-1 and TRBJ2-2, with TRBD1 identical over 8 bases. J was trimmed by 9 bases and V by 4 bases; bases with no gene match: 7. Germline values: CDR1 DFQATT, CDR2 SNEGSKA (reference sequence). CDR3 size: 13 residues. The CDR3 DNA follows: TGCAGTGCTACTAGACAGGGGAGACGGGAGCTGTTTTTT. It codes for CSATRQGRRELFF.

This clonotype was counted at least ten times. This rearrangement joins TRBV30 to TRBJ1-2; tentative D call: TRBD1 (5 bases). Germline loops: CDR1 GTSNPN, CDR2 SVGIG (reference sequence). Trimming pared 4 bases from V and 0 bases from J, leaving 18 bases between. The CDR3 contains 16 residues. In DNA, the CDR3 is TGTGCCTGGAACGGGGCAGGGAGAGGCTCTAACTATGGCTACACCTTC. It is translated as CAWNGAGRGSNYGYTF.

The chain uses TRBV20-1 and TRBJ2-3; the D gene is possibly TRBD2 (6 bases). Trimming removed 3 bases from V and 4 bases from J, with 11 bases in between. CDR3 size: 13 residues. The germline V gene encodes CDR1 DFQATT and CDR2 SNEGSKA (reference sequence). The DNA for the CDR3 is TGCAGTGCTAGTTCGGGGGTCCCAGATACGCAGTATTTT. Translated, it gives CSASSGVPDTQYF.

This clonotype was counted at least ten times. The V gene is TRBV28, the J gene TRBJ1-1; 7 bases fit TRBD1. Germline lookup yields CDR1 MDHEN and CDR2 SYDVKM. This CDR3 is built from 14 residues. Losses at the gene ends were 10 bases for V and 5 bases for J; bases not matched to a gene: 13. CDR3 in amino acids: CATKSWAGGTEAFF. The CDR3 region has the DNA TGTGCCACTAAGAGTTGGGCAGGGGGGACTGAAGCTTTCTTT.

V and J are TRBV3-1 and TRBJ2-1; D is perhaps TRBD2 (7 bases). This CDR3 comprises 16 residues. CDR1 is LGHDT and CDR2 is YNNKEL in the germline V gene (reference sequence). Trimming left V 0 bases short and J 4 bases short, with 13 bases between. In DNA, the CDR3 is TGTGCCAGCAGCCAAGATGCCGGGGGGCTGTACAATGAGCAGTTCTTC. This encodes CASSQDAGGLYNEQFF.

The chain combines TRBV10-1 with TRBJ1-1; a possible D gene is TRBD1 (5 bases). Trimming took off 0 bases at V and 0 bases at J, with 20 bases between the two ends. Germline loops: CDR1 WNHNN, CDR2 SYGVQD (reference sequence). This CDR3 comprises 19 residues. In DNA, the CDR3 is TGCGCCAGCAGTGAGTCGGTATTTGGTGCAGGGAAGATGAACACTGAAGCTTTCTTT. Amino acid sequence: CASSESVFGAGKMNTEAFF.

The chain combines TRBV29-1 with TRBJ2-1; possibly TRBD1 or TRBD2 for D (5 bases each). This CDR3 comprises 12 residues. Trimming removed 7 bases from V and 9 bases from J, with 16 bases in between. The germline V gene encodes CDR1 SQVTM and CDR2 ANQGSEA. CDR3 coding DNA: TGCAGCGCCCTGGGGACGTCCGTTGAGCAGTTCTTC. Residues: CSALGTSVEQFF.

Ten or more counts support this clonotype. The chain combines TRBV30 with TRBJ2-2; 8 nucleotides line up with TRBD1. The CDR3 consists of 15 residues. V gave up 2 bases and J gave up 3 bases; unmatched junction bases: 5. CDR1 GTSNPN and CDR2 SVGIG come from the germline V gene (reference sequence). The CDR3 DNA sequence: TGTGCCTGGAGTTCCGGGACAGGTCACACCGGGGAGCTGTTTTTT. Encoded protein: CAWSSGTGHTGELFF.

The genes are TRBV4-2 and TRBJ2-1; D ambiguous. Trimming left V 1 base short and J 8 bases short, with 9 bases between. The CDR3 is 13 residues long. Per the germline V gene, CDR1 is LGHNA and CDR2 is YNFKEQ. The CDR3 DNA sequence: TGTGCCAGCAGCCAAGGGCAAAGAGATGAGCAGTTCTTC. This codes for CASSQGQRDEQFF.

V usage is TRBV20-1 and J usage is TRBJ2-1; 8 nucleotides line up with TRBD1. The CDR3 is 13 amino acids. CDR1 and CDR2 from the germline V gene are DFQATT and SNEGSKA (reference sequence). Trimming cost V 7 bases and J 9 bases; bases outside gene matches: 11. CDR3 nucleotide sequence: TGCAGTGGCGGGACAGGTTTGTACGGTGAGCAGTTCTTC. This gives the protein CSGGTGLYGEQFF.

The CDR3 sequence is CSASPPGTSSYNEQFF. CDR3 sequence (DNA): TGCAGTGCTTCCCCCCCAGGGACCAGCTCCTACAATGAGCAGTTCTTC. This chain joins TRBV20-1 and TRBJ2-1; D possibly uses TRBD1 or TRBD2 (5 bases each). The germline CDR1 and CDR2 sequences are DFQATT and SNEGSKA (reference sequence). Trimming left V 5 bases short and J 0 bases short, with 17 bases between. The CDR3 loop spans 16 amino acids.

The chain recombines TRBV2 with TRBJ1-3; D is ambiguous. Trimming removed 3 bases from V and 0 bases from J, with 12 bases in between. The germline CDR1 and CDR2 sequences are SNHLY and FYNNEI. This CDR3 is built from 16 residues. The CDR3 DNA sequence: TGTGCCAGCAGTGAGGGGAGGGCCAACTCTGGAAACACCATATATTTT. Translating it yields CASSEGRANSGNTIYF.

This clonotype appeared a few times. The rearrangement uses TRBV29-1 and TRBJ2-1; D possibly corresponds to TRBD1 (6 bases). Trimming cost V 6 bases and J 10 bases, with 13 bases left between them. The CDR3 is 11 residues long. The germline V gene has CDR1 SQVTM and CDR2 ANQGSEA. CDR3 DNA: TGCAGCGTAGACAGGTTTCGGGAGCAGTTCTTC. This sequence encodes CSVDRFREQFF.

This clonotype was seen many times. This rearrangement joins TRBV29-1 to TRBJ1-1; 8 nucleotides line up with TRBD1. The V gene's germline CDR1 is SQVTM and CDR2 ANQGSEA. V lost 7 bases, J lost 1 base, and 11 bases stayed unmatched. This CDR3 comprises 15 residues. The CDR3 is CSAYGQGARNTEAFF. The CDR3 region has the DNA TGCAGCGCCTATGGACAGGGCGCCCGGAACACTGAAGCTTTCTTT.

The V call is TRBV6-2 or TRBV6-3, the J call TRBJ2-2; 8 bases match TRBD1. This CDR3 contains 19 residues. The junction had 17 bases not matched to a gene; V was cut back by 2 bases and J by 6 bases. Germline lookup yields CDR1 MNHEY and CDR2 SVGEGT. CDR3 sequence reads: CASSYPSTGVLGYPGELFF. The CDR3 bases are TGTGCCAGCAGTTACCCATCGACAGGGGTATTGGGTTATCCCGGGGAGCTGTTTTTT.

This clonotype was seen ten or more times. The CDR3 nucleotides read TGTGCCAGCAGCCAAGATAGAGGCAATCAGCCCCAGCATTTT. Amino acid sequence: CASSQDRGNQPQHF. V is TRBV4-2 and J is TRBJ1-5; D not certain. CDR1 and CDR2 (germline): LGHNA, YNFKEQ. CDR3 length: 14 amino acids. V dropped 0 bases and J dropped 2 bases, with 5 bases sitting between them.

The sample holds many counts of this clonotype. The CDR3 sequence is CASSLAVGVASYNEQFF. CDR3 coding DNA: TGTGCCAGCAGCTTAGCCGTCGGGGTTGCCTCCTACAATGAGCAGTTCTTC. The V gene is TRBV7-9, the J gene TRBJ2-1, with D possibly being TRBD2 (5 bases). CDR3 size: 17 residues. Germline values: CDR1 SEHNR, CDR2 FQNEAQ (reference sequence). Trimming cost V 0 bases and J 0 bases, with 12 bases left between them.

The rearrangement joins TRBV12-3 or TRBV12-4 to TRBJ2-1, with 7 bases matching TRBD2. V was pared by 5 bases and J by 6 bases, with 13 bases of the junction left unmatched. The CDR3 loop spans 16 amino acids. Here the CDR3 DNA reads TGTGCCAGCAGTCAAAGAATGCGGGGGATCGGCAATGAGCAGTTCTTC. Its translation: CASSQRMRGIGNEQFF.

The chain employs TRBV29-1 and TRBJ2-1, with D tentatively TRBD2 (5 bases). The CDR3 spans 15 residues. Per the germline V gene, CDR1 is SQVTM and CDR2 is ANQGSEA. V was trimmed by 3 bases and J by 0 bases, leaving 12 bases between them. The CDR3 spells CSVDGSESSYNEQFF. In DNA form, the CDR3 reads TGCAGCGTTGACGGTAGCGAAAGCTCCTACAATGAGCAGTTCTTC.